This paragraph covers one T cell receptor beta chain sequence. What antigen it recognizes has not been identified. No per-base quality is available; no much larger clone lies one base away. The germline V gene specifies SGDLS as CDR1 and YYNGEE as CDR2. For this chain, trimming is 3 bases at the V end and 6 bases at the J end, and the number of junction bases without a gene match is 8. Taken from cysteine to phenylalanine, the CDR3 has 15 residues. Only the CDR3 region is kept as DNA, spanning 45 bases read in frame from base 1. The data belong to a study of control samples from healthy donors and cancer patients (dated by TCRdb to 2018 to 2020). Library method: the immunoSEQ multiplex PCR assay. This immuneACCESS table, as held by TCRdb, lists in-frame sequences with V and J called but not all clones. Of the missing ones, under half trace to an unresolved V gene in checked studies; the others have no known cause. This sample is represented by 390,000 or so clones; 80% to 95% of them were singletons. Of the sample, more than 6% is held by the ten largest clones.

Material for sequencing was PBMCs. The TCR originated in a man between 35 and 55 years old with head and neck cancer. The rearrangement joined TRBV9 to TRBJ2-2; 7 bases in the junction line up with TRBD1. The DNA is TGTGCCAGCAGCGCACACTTGACAGGGCCCGGGGAGCTGTTTTTT. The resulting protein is CASSAHLTGPGELFF.